The source of this T cell receptor (beta chain) is a study of T cell repertoires in cytomegalovirus infection. TCRdb independently ran MiXCR on the reads; one entry per CDR3 protein. Of 750,000 to 950,000 distinct CDR3 sequences listed, roughly 28% are singletons. General study findings and limits: Within the response measured ex vivo, HLA-C-restricted CMV-specific TCR beta clonotypes were dominant. Cumulative public TCR beta family frequency identified CMV carriers with the relevant HLA.

The CDR3 extends over 14 amino acids. Trimming removed 0 bases from V and 6 bases from J, with 8 bases in between. Germline V CDR1 and CDR2: MNHEY, SVGAGI. Of note for this clonotype: Its antigen is unidentified.

The sample was cultured CD8+ T cells from PBMCs, taken from culture after CMV antigen stimulation. This chain connects TRBV6-5 to TRBJ2-2; D remains unclear. This clonotype was sampled from a human donor in good health (CMV status not recorded). Some clones in this sample may be carry-over from other donors' samples. CDR3 in DNA: TGTGCCAGCAGTTACTCTAAAGAGGCCGGGGAGCTGTTTTTT. Amino acids: CASSYSKEAGELFF.